This T cell receptor (beta chain) appears in the sequencing data of a study of blood T cell repertoires in COVID-19. For the study at large: Acute-phase and convalescent COVID-19 samples originated in the United States, Italy and Spain. Nucleic acid was either cDNA or gDNA, and it came from T cells, B-cell-depleted T cells, or PBMCs.

V was pared by 5 bases and J by 9 bases, with 6 bases of the junction left unmatched. CDR3 length equals 13 residues. Germline CDR1 SGHTA, CDR2 FQGNSA. Sequenced by immunoSEQ multiplex PCR; TCRdb stores in-frame clones only, minus some. The sample holds almost 400,000 clones; around 87% are singletons and the top ten take 0.95% to 1%. The specimen was PBMCs or T cells enriched from blood (not recorded which). This receptor was identified in a woman in her twenties or thirties with acute COVID-19. The V call is TRBV7-2, the J call TRBJ1-2; 10 bases match TRBD1. CDR3 loop: CASSPDRGTRYTF. The CDR3 DNA reads TGTGCCAGCAGCCCGGACAGGGGGACGCGCTACACCTTC.